These 6 T cell receptor beta chains originate from one sample sequenced in a study of blood T cell repertoires in COVID-19. Sequencing was performed with immunoSEQ multiplex PCR; in TCRdb, only in-frame clones are kept and a portion is missing. The table shows more than 150,000 clones, with approximately 80% occurring only once. Sequenced: PBMCs or T cells enriched from blood (not recorded which). The receptors shown here come from a woman aged 55-70 years who had recovered from COVID-19.

This rearrangement joins TRBV9 to TRBJ2-7; D unclear. The CDR3 runs 14 residues. Germline CDR1 SGDLS, CDR2 YYNGEE. V was pared by 3 bases and J by 2 bases, with 12 bases between. DNA of the CDR3: TGTGCCAGCAGCGGGATCGACACCACCTACGAGCAGTACTTC. Protein: CASSGIDTTYEQYF.

This clone has just a few counts. The genes are TRBV2 and TRBJ1-1; a weak D match, TRBD1 (6 bases). V dropped 7 bases and J dropped 1 base, with 16 bases sitting between them. There are 15 residues in the CDR3. Germline V CDR1 and CDR2: SNHLY, FYNNEI. The CDR3 reads CASNPRTAPNTEAFF. Here the CDR3 DNA reads TGTGCCAGCAACCCCCGGACAGCCCCGAACACTGAAGCTTTCTTT. The full variable domain, in which reference TRBV2 and TRBJ1-1 provide the parts outside the CDR3, is EPEVTQTPSHQVTQMGQEVILRCVPISNHLYFYWYRQILGQKVEFLVSFYNNEISEKSEIFDDQFSVERPDGSNFTLKIRSTKLEDSAMYFCASNPRTAPNTEAFFGQGTRLTVV.

V usage is TRBV5-1 and J usage is TRBJ2-1; a weak D match, TRBD2 (6 bases). Germline assignment: CDR1 SGHRS and CDR2 YFSETQ. This CDR3 has 13 residues. V lost 2 bases to trimming and J lost 4 bases, with 7 bases between them. The CDR3 sequence is CASSLREYNEQFF. DNA for the CDR3: TGCGCCAGCAGCTTACGGGAGTACAATGAGCAGTTCTTC.

The chain links TRBV5-1 to TRBJ1-6; D perhaps matches TRBD1 (5 bases). The V and J ends lost 2 bases and 7 bases respectively, with 13 bases between them. CDR1 and CDR2 from the germline V gene are SGHRS and YFSETQ. The CDR3 spans 15 residues. The CDR3 DNA sequence: TGCGCCAGCAGCTTAATGGACACTACCAATTCACCCCTCCACTTT. It codes for CASSLMDTTNSPLHF.

CDR3 loop: CASATGGIYGYTF. CDR3 nucleotides: TGTGCCAGCGCAACCGGGGGTATCTATGGCTACACCTTC. V gene TRBV6-5 combines with J gene TRBJ1-2, with D maybe TRBD1 (5 bases). Germline V gives CDR1 MNHEY, CDR2 SVGAGI. Trimming pared 8 bases from V and 4 bases from J, leaving 14 bases between. The CDR3 extends over 13 amino acids.

This sequence joins TRBV7-2 and TRBJ2-7; TRBD2 matches 10 bases. The CDR3 covers 16 residues. Germline V gene data show CDR1 as SGHTA and CDR2 as FQGNSA. J gave up 0 bases and V 4 bases, and 6 bases lay outside the gene matches. This CDR3 reads CASSSTSGISSYEQYF. The CDR3 DNA follows: TGTGCCAGCAGCTCTACTAGCGGGATTAGCTCCTACGAGCAGTACTTC.